These T cell receptor beta chains were read from a single sample in a study of graft-versus-host responses after intestinal transplantation. Profiled with immunoSEQ multiplex PCR; TCRdb holds only in-frame clones, not every one. The repertoire has over 75,000 clones, around nine tenths of them found once; the top ten carry approximately 0.35%. Their recognized antigens are unknown. The sequenced sample was unstimulated CD4+ T cells sorted from spleen or lymph node cells, obtained before intestinal transplant. The receptor set was obtained from a human donor who received an intestinal transplant. Both conserved end residues are part of each CDR3. The D gene is left open where the match is weak. The listing skips clone size in some rows; elsewhere it reads once, few, many or a size class.

V gene	D gene	clone size	J gene	CDR3 DNA	CDR3 protein
TRBV6-1	TRBD1	NA	TRBJ2-7	TGTGCCAGCAGTGAACAGGGGGCGGGCGAGCAGTACTTC	CASSEQGAGEQYF
TRBV5-1	NA	NA	TRBJ1-1	TGCGCCAGCAGCTTGGTCGGGGTGGGGATGAACACTGAAGCTTTCTTT	CASSLVGVGMNTEAFF
TRBV21-1	NA	NA	TRBJ2-1	TGTGCCAGCAGAAACCGGGACAGGGGTAACAATGAGCAGTTCTTC	CASRNRDRGNNEQFF
TRBV28	TRBD1	NA	TRBJ2-6	TGTGCCAGTTCGGGACAGAGCCGTTTGATCCTGACTTTC	CASSGQSRLILTF
TRBV10-1	TRBD1	NA	TRBJ1-1	TGCGCCAGCAGGGGCAGAGGAGAGGGCGACAGGGCATGCACTGAAGCTTTCTTT	CASRGRGEGDRACTEAFF
TRBV28	NA	NA	TRBJ1-2	TGTGCCAGCAGTTCACAGCAAACTAACTATGGCTACACCTTC	CASSSQQTNYGYTF
TRBV27	NA	NA	TRBJ1-2	TGTGCCAGCAGTTTAAGGCGGAACTATGGCTACACCTTC	CASSLRRNYGYTF
TRBV6-5	NA	NA	TRBJ2-2	TGTGCCAGCAGTTACGGGTGGACAGCGAACACCGGGGAGCTGTTTTTT	CASSYGWTANTGELFF
TRBV29-1	TRBD2	NA	TRBJ2-7	TGCAGCGCCGCCGGGACTACCTACGAGCAGTACTTC	CSAAGTTYEQYF
TRBV7-9	NA	NA	TRBJ2-7	TGTGCCAGCAGCGGGGAGCCGGGGGTGATCTCCTACGAGCAGTACTTC	CASSGEPGVISYEQYF
TRBV27	NA	NA	TRBJ1-2	TGTGCCAGCAGTTTATCGTGGTCGGCTAACTATGGCTACACCTTC	CASSLSWSANYGYTF
TRBV29-1	NA	NA	TRBJ2-1	TGCAGCGTTGCCACGAGGCTAGCGATAGAGAATGAGCAGTTCTTC	CSVATRLAIENEQFF
TRBV5-1	TRBD1	NA	TRBJ2-6	TGCGCCAGCAGCACTGCCCGGACAGGCTCCTCTGGGGCCAACGTCCTGACTTTC	CASSTARTGSSGANVLTF
TRBV28	TRBD1	NA	TRBJ1-5	TGTGCCAGCAGGATCAGGGGGCCTGGCAATCAGCCCCAGCATTTT	CASRIRGPGNQPQHF
TRBV28	NA	NA	TRBJ1-6	TGTGCCAGCAGTTTACTCGGGGGTAATTCACCCCTCCACTTT	CASSLLGGNSPLHF
TRBV7-7	TRBD2	NA	TRBJ2-7	TGTGCTAGCAGCTTACCCCGGCTAGCGGAGAAATACGAGCAGTACTTC	CASSLPRLAEKYEQYF
TRBV7-6	NA	NA	TRBJ1-3	TGTGCCAGCAGCTTAGGAGGGAATGGAAACACCATATATTTT	CASSLGGNGNTIYF
TRBV7-8	NA	NA	TRBJ2-7	TGTGCCAGCTCCCGACTAGAATGGCACGAGCAGTACTTC	CASSRLEWHEQYF
TRBV7-9	TRBD1	NA	TRBJ1-1	TGTGCCAGCAGCCAGAAAGAGACAGGGGGCGCGGAGACTGCCGCTTTCTTT	CASSQKETGGAETAAFF
TRBV7-9	NA	NA	TRBJ2-5	TGTGCCAGCAGCACCAACAGGGTCCAAGAGACCCAGTACTTC	CASSTNRVQETQYF
TRBV9	TRBD1	NA	TRBJ1-6	TGTGCCAGCAGCCGGGACAGGGGGAGTTCACCCCTCCACTTT	CASSRDRGSSPLHF
TRBV6-1	NA	NA	TRBJ1-4	TGTGCCAGCAGTGCCACAAACTTAATGGGAGAACTGTTTTTT	CASSATNLMGELFF
TRBV15	TRBD2	NA	TRBJ2-5	TGTGCCACCAGCAGAGCGGGCGGGGGGGAGACCCAGTACTTC	CATSRAGGGETQYF
TRBV19	NA	NA	TRBJ1-1	TGTGCCAGTAGTATAGTGGGGGGAAGCACTGAAGCTTTCTTT	CASSIVGGSTEAFF
TRBV5-1	TRBD2	NA	TRBJ2-3	TGCGCCAGCAGCTTCCAGCGGGGAGGAGATACGCAGTATTTT	CASSFQRGGDTQYF
TRBV28	TRBD2	NA	TRBJ2-7	TGTGCCAGCAGTTCCCTAGCGGGGGCCTACGAGCAGTACTTC	CASSSLAGAYEQYF
TRBV6-5	NA	NA	TRBJ2-7	TGTGCCAGCAGTCCCGGACTTCCCTACGAGCAGTACTTC	CASSPGLPYEQYF
TRBV6-1	TRBD1	NA	TRBJ1-6	TGTGCCAGCAGTGAAATACAGGGGTCCTATAATTCACCCCTCCACTTT	CASSEIQGSYNSPLHF
TRBV12-5	NA	once	TRBJ1-5	TGTGCTAGTGGTTTGCGGCAAAGATACAGGGATAGCAATCAGCCCCAGCATTTT	CASGLRQRYRDSNQPQHF
TRBV27	TRBD2	NA	TRBJ2-3	TGTGCCAGCACCGAGCTGGGGATTAGCGGGAGGGGAGGGCAGTATTTT	CASTELGISGRGGQYF
TRBV15	NA	NA	TRBJ2-1	TGTGCCACCAGCAGAGAGCCGGGACCCGGGGACAATGAGCAGTTCTTC	CATSREPGPGDNEQFF
TRBV6-5	TRBD2	NA	TRBJ2-3	TGTGCCAGCAGTTCTCACGGCGGGGGTGGCACAGATACGCAGTATTTT	CASSSHGGGGTDTQYF
TRBV9	NA	NA	TRBJ1-5	TGTGCCAGCAGCCTAGGGTCCGGTTATCAGCCCCAGCATTTT	CASSLGSGYQPQHF
TRBV29-1	NA	NA	TRBJ1-2	TGCAGCGTCGTTCTGGGAGGCTATGGCTACACCTTC	CSVVLGGYGYTF
TRBV7-6	NA	NA	TRBJ1-3	TGTGCCAGCAGCTTAGCCCGGACAGCGGGAAACACCATATATTTT	CASSLARTAGNTIYF
TRBV27	TRBD1	NA	TRBJ1-2	TGTGCCAGCAGTTTGCGCACCGGGACAGGGGCGGGTGGCTACACCTTC	CASSLRTGTGAGGYTF
TRBV7-8	NA	NA	TRBJ1-4	TGTGCCAGCAGCGGGCCAGGGGCCTTGAAGGAAAAACTGTTTTTT	CASSGPGALKEKLFF
TRBV27	TRBD2	NA	TRBJ2-7	TGTGCCAGCAGTGCCCTAGCGGGAAATTCCTACGAGCAGTACTTC	CASSALAGNSYEQYF
TRBV6-6	NA	NA	TRBJ2-7	TGTGCCAGCAGGATAGATTTTTCCTACGAGCAGTACTTC	CASRIDFSYEQYF
TRBV6-1	TRBD2	NA	TRBJ2-1	TGTGCCAGCAGTGAATTCTGGGCGGGAGGCAATGAGCAGTTCTTC	CASSEFWAGGNEQFF
TRBV6-5	TRBD1	NA	TRBJ1-1	TGTGCCAGCAGTCTTCGAGACAGGGGGGGTACTGAAGCTTTCTTT	CASSLRDRGGTEAFF
TRBV7-9	TRBD1	NA	TRBJ1-5	TGTGCCAGCAGCTTAGCGGGACAGGAGAATCAGCCCCAGCATTTT	CASSLAGQENQPQHF
TRBV11-2	TRBD2	NA	TRBJ2-7	TGTGCCAGCCGTTGGGCGGGAGGTAGGGTCGAGCAGTACTTC	CASRWAGGRVEQYF
TRBV7-8	NA	few	TRBJ2-7	TGTGCCAGCAGCACACAGGGCTACGAGCAGTACTTC	CASSTQGYEQYF
TRBV5-4	TRBD2	NA	TRBJ2-4	TGTGCCAGCAGCCTGGGACTAGCGGGGGGGCGAGCCAAAAACATTCAGTACTTC	CASSLGLAGGRAKNIQYF
TRBV6-1	TRBD2	NA	TRBJ2-2	TGTGCCAGCAGTGCTCTAGCGGGGGACACCGGGGAGCTGTTTTTT	CASSALAGDTGELFF
TRBV28	TRBD2	NA	TRBJ2-7	TGTGCCAGCTCCACCTCCAGGACTAGCGGGGCCTACGAGCAGTACTTC	CASSTSRTSGAYEQYF
TRBV28	TRBD2	NA	TRBJ2-1	TGTGCCAGCAGCGGAGCGGGGGGCGGGGGGTACAATGAGCAGTTCTTC	CASSGAGGGGYNEQFF
TRBV29-1	NA	NA	TRBJ2-7	TGCAGCGTTGTAATGATGGGATGGGGGCGACCAGATTACGAGCAGTACTTC	CSVVMMGWGRPDYEQYF